Reported below is one TCR beta chain. Antigen unknown. Assay: immunoSEQ multiplex PCR; the TCRdb copy retains only in-frame clones and omits some. The sample consists of roughly 190,000 clones, about 89% of them appearing once. The sample belongs to a study of T cell responses to AZD1222 COVID-19 vaccine. The CDR3 consists of 13 residues. From germline, CDR1 is SNHLY and CDR2 FYNNEI. The germline V and J ends were trimmed by 0 bases and 4 bases, with 4 bases remaining between them. Broader study findings: Spike-specific TCR breadth and depth rose after two AZD1222 doses. Nearly half of spike-specific TCRs reportedly target variant regions that are unmutated in the B.1.351 and B.1.1.7 variants.

The gene calls are TRBV2 and TRBJ1-3; D unresolved. The sequences come from peripheral blood, collected 28 days after the second AZD1222 dose. The origin of this receptor is an adult who received the AZD1222 COVID-19 vaccine. CDR3 bases: TGTGCCAGCAGTGAAGCTATGGGAAACACCATATATTTT. Its translation: CASSEAMGNTIYF.